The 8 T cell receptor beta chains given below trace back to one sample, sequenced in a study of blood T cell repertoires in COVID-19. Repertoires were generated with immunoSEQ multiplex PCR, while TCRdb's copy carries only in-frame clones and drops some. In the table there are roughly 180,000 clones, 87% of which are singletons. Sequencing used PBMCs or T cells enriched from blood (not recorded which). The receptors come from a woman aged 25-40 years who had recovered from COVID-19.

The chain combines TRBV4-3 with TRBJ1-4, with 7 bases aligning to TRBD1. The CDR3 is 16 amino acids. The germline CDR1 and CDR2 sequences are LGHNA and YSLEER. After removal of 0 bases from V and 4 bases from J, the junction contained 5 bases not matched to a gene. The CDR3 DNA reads TGCGCCAGCAGCCAAGATTACAGGGGCGGTAATGAAAAACTGTTTTTT. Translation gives CASSQDYRGGNEKLFF.

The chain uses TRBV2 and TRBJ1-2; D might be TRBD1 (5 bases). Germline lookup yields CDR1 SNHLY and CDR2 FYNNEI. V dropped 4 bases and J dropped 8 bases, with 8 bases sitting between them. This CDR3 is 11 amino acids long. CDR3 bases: TGTGCCAGCAGTGGGGGCGCAGGCTACACCTTC. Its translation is CASSGGAGYTF.

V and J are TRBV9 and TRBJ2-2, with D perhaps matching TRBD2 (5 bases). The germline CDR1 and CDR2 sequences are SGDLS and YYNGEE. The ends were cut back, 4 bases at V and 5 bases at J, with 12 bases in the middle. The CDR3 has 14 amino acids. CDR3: CASSPGSGTGELFF. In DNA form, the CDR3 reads TGTGCCAGCAGCCCGGGTTCGGGAACCGGGGAGCTGTTTTTT. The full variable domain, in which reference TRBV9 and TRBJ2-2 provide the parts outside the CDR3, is DSGVTQTPKHLITATGQRVTLRCSPRSGDLSVYWYQQSLDQGLQFLIQYYNGEERAKGNILERFSAQQFPDLHSELNLSSLELGDSALYFCASSPGSGTGELFFGEGSRLTVL.

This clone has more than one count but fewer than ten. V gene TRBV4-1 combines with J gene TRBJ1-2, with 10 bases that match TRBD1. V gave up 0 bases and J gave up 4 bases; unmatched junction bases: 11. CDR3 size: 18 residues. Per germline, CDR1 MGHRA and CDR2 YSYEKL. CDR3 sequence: CASSQEILGQGTSYGYTF. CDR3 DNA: TGCGCCAGCAGCCAAGAAATTTTGGGACAGGGGACGTCCTATGGCTACACCTTC.

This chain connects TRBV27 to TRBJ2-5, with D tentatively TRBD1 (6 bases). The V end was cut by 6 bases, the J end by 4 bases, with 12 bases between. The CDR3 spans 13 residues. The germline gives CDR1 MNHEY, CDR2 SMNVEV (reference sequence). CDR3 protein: CASRTGRRETQYF. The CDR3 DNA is TGTGCCAGCAGAACAGGGAGAAGAGAGACCCAGTACTTC.

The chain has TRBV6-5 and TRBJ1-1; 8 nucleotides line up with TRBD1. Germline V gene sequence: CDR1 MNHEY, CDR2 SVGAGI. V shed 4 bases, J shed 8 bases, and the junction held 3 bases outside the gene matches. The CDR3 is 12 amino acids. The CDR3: CASSWWTGEAFF. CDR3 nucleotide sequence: TGTGCCAGCAGTTGGTGGACAGGGGAAGCTTTCTTT.

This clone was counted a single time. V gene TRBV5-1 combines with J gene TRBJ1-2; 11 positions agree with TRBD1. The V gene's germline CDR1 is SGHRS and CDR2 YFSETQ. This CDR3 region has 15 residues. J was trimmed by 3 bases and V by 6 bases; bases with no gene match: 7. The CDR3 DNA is TGCGCCAGCACCCTCGGACAGGGGGCGGACTATGGCTACACCTTC. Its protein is CASTLGQGADYGYTF. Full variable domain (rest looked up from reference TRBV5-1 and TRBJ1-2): KAGVTQTPRYLIKTRGQQVTLSCSPISGHRSVSWYQQTPGQGLQFLFEYFSETQRNKGNFPGRFSGRQFSNSRSEMNVSTLELGDSALYLCASTLGQGADYGYTFGSGTRLTVV.

CDR3 protein: CASSLIGPAVSSGNTIYF. CDR3 nucleotide sequence: TGTGCCAGCAGTTTAATTGGGCCAGCGGTGTCCTCTGGAAACACCATATATTTT. The rearrangement links TRBV28 to TRBJ1-3; D ambiguous. Germline loops: CDR1 MDHEN, CDR2 SYDVKM. This CDR3 is 18 amino acids long. The germline V and J ends were trimmed by 2 bases and 0 bases, with 17 bases remaining between them.